This is a list of T cell receptor beta chains from one sample in a study of beta chain features in type 1 diabetes. TCRdb's table, derived via immunoSEQ multiplex PCR, lists solely in-frame clones and lacks some. The sample lists about 130,000 clones, 9% to 9.5% occurring once. Sequenced sample: central memory CD4+ T cells from blood. Every receptor here comes from a man between 18 and 29 years old in good health. Each CDR3 is given with its conserved first and last residue. D genes are given only for firm matches. Size is stated for part of the rows, as once, few or many counts, or as a class when the clone is expanded.

V gene	clone size	D gene	J gene	CDR3 protein	CDR3 DNA
TRBV30	-	-	TRBJ1-5	CAWSSDGREVQPQHF	TGTGCCTGGAGTTCGGACGGGCGGGAGGTCCAGCCCCAGCATTTT
TRBV7-7	-	TRBD1	TRBJ2-3	CASSPLGQGTDTQYF	TGTGCCAGCAGCCCATTGGGACAGGGGACAGATACGCAGTATTTT
TRBV6-6	-	-	TRBJ2-3	CASSYGQAQYF	TGTGCCAGCAGTTACGGGCAGGCGCAGTATTTT
TRBV7-9	-	TRBD1	TRBJ2-7	CASSFTGGRGSYEQYF	TGTGCCAGCAGCTTTACAGGGGGCCGGGGCTCCTACGAGCAGTACTTC
TRBV7-2	-	TRBD1	TRBJ2-3	CASSMGQGTFTDTQYF	TGTGCCAGCAGCATGGGACAGGGGACATTCACAGATACGCAGTATTTT
TRBV18	few	-	TRBJ1-4	CASSPPGHSNEKLFF	TGTGCCAGCTCACCGCCGGGACATAGTAATGAAAAACTGTTTTTT
TRBV6-4	-	TRBD2	TRBJ2-1	CASSTGLASDEQFF	TGTGCCAGCAGTACAGGACTAGCGAGCGATGAGCAGTTCTTC
TRBV4-3	-	-	TRBJ2-2	CASSHRTGQTNTGELFF	TGCGCCAGCAGCCATCGGACCGGACAGACGAACACCGGGGAGCTGTTTTTT
TRBV5-4	-	-	TRBJ1-5	CASSLDSNQPQHF	TGTGCCAGCAGCCTAGACAGTAATCAGCCCCAGCATTTT
TRBV7-9	few	TRBD1	TRBJ1-5	CASSRDRGKPQHF	TGTGCCAGCAGCCGGGACAGGGGAAAGCCCCAGCATTTT
TRBV10-3	-	-	TRBJ2-7	CAIRDYYEQYF	TGTGCCATCAGAGACTACTACGAGCAGTACTTC
TRBV19	many	TRBD2	TRBJ2-1	CASSSRGGWNEQFF	TGTGCCAGTAGTTCCCGGGGGGGATGGAATGAGCAGTTCTTC
TRBV11-3	few	-	TRBJ1-1	CASSLGGGVVDTEAFF	TGTGCCAGCAGCTTAGGCGGGGGCGTTGTGGACACTGAAGCTTTCTTT
TRBV6-5	-	-	TRBJ2-1	CASSYTGQGQFF	TGTGCCAGCAGTTATACAGGCCAGGGGCAGTTCTTC
TRBV2	few	TRBD1	TRBJ2-2	CASSGGPGQGPGELFF	TGTGCCAGCAGTGGGGGACCGGGACAGGGTCCCGGGGAGCTGTTTTTT
TRBV2	-	-	TRBJ2-2	CASSADTGELFF	TGTGCCAGCAGTGCTGACACCGGGGAGCTGTTTTTT
TRBV6-1	few	-	TRBJ2-7	CASSPAEGARGQYF	TGTGCCAGCAGCCCGGCGGAGGGGGCGCGTGGGCAGTACTTC
TRBV19	-	-	TRBJ1-5	CASSIEAGLQPQHF	TGTGCCAGTAGTATAGAGGCGGGGTTGCAGCCCCAGCATTTT
TRBV9	few	-	TRBJ2-5	CASSVVGGLEETQYF	TGTGCCAGCAGCGTAGTGGGGGGGCTCGAAGAGACCCAGTACTTC
TRBV19	-	-	TRBJ1-6	CASTPGTSINSPLHF	TGTGCCAGTACCCCCGGGACTTCAATTAATTCACCCCTCCACTTT
TRBV5-1	-	TRBD1	TRBJ2-7	CASSLRRDRGTGEQYF	TGCGCCAGCAGCCTACGCCGGGACAGGGGAACGGGGGAGCAGTACTTC
TRBV7-2	-	TRBD2	TRBJ2-3	CASSSVAGPTDTQYF	TGTGCCAGCAGCTCGGTAGCGGGCCCCACAGATACGCAGTATTTT
TRBV7-8	-	TRBD1	TRBJ2-1	CASSSYRGKDNEQFF	TGTGCCAGCAGCTCTTACAGGGGTAAAGACAATGAGCAGTTCTTC
TRBV4-2	-	TRBD2	TRBJ2-3	CASSLAASGGRGTDTQYF	TGTGCCAGCAGCCTCGCCGCTAGCGGGGGGAGAGGCACAGATACGCAGTATTTT
TRBV29-1	few	-	TRBJ2-3	CSVGGTSSSTDTQYF	TGCAGCGTTGGCGGCACAAGCTCTAGCACAGATACGCAGTATTTT
TRBV7-9	-	-	TRBJ2-7	CASGVRGTNEQYF	TGTGCCAGCGGGGTCCGGGGAACCAACGAGCAGTACTTC
TRBV4-3	few	TRBD1	TRBJ2-3	CASSQAPGTGGIVRQYF	TGCGCCAGCAGCCAAGCCCCCGGGACAGGGGGCATCGTAAGGCAGTATTTT
TRBV7-2	-	-	TRBJ2-1	CASSFMQGSYNEQFF	TGTGCCAGCAGCTTTATGCAGGGTAGCTACAATGAGCAGTTCTTC
TRBV10-3	few	TRBD2	TRBJ2-2	CAISESSGGLRTGELFF	TGTGCCATCAGTGAGTCTAGCGGGGGGCTACGCACCGGGGAGCTGTTTTTT
TRBV29-1	medium-sized	TRBD2	TRBJ2-1	CSVEGGGVYNEQFF	TGCAGCGTTGAAGGCGGGGGGGTGTACAATGAGCAGTTCTTC
TRBV29-1	-	TRBD1	TRBJ1-3	CSVVTTGGRNTIYF	TGCAGCGTTGTGACGACAGGGGGTCGAAACACCATATATTTT
TRBV6-1	-	TRBD1	TRBJ1-4	CASARDRANEKLFF	TGTGCCAGCGCCCGGGACAGGGCTAATGAAAAACTGTTTTTT
TRBV9	few	-	TRBJ2-1	CASSVETVYLHEQFF	TGTGCCAGCAGCGTAGAAACTGTGTATCTTCATGAGCAGTTCTTC
TRBV28	-	-	TRBJ1-2	CASSLFPDSRGYTF	TGTGCCAGCAGTTTATTCCCCGACAGCCGGGGCTACACCTTC
TRBV6-1	-	-	TRBJ1-5	CASSEASGHSNQPQHF	TGTGCCAGCAGTGAAGCGTCGGGACACTCAAATCAGCCCCAGCATTTT
TRBV4-3	-	-	TRBJ1-4	CASSQAATNEKLFF	TGCGCCAGCAGCCAAGCTGCAACTAATGAAAAACTGTTTTTT
TRBV5-1	few	TRBD1	TRBJ1-2	CASSWGDRVDGYTF	TGCGCCAGCAGCTGGGGGGACAGGGTTGATGGCTACACCTTC